Listed here are 16 T cell receptor beta chains from one sample, sequenced in a study of blood T cell repertoires in COVID-19. Clones were read by immunoSEQ multiplex PCR, and TCRdb kept only the in-frame ones, dropping some. The sample has 60,000 to 70,000 clones; less than 90% are singletons. Sequences were obtained from peripheral blood. These receptors originate from a man aged 45 to 65 with active COVID-19.

V and J are TRBV19 and TRBJ2-2; D may be TRBD1 (6 bases). V gave up 9 bases and J gave up 0 bases, with 17 bases separating them. Germline CDR1 is LNHDA and CDR2 is SQIVND (reference sequence). The CDR3 loop spans 16 amino acids. The CDR3 is CASELLGQPNTGELFF. CDR3 nucleotide sequence: TGTGCCAGCGAACTCTTAGGACAGCCGAACACCGGGGAGCTGTTTTTT.

The J gene is TRBJ2-3, the V gene TRBV5-4, with TRBD1 matching over 9 bases. CDR1 is SGHNT and CDR2 is YYREEE in the germline V gene (reference sequence). There are 18 residues in the CDR3. The V and J ends lost 0 bases and 2 bases, in that order; junction bases with no gene match: 10. CDR3 in amino acids: CASSLAPAGTGNTDTQYF. CDR3 nucleotide sequence: TGTGCCAGCAGCTTGGCACCTGCCGGGACAGGGAACACAGATACGCAGTATTTT.

This clone was found once. J is TRBJ2-5 and V is TRBV2; a weak D match, TRBD1 (6 bases). Trimming shortened V by 5 bases and J by 3 bases, and 13 bases separated the two germline ends. The germline gives CDR1 SNHLY, CDR2 FYNNEI. The CDR3 totals 14 residues. The CDR3 region is CASSSRAGEETQYF. For the CDR3, the DNA is TGTGCCAGCAGTTCCCGGGCAGGGGAAGAGACCCAGTACTTC. The variable domain in full, completed from reference TRBV2 and TRBJ2-5, reads EPEVTQTPSHQVTQMGQEVILRCVPISNHLYFYWYRQILGQKVEFLVSFYNNEISEKSEIFDDQFSVERPDGSNFTLKIRSTKLEDSAMYFCASSSRAGEETQYFGPGTRLLVL.

The CDR3 here is CASSGDRGWGNQPQHF. The CDR3 DNA sequence: TGTGCCAGCAGTGGGGACAGGGGTTGGGGCAATCAGCCCCAGCATTTT. The V gene is TRBV2, the J gene TRBJ1-5; 10 nucleotides align to TRBD1. This CDR3 spans 16 amino acids. Trimming cost V 4 bases and J 2 bases; bases outside gene matches: 5. Germline CDR1 is SNHLY and CDR2 is FYNNEI.

This chain uses TRBV5-1 with TRBJ2-4, with a weak D call TRBD2 (6 bases). The CDR3 extends over 14 amino acids. The V gene's germline CDR1 is SGHRS and CDR2 YFSETQ. V lost 7 bases to trimming and J lost 8 bases, with 19 bases between them. The CDR3 reads CASAGGGTVDIQYF. In DNA, the CDR3 is TGCGCCAGCGCCGGGGGTGGGACGGTTGACATTCAGTACTTC. Variable domain in full (rest from reference TRBV5-1 and TRBJ2-4): KAGVTQTPRYLIKTRGQQVTLSCSPISGHRSVSWYQQTPGQGLQFLFEYFSETQRNKGNFPGRFSGRQFSNSRSEMNVSTLELGDSALYLCASAGGGTVDIQYFGAGTRLSVL.

V gene TRBV18 combines with J gene TRBJ1-2, with D unresolved. CDR3 size: 13 residues. Per germline, CDR1 KGHSH and CDR2 LQKENI. V was shortened by 2 bases and J by 4 bases, with 8 bases between the two germline ends. The CDR3 loop reads CASSPDGAYGYTF. The CDR3 coding sequence is TGTGCCAGCTCACCAGACGGAGCCTATGGCTACACCTTC. The whole variable domain, filled in from reference TRBV18 and TRBJ1-2, reads NAGVMQNPRHLVRRRGQEARLRCSPMKGHSHVYWYRQLPEEGLKFMVYLQKENIIDESGMPKERFSAEFPKEGPSILRIQQVVRGDSAAYFCASSPDGAYGYTFGSGTRLTVV.

The chain joins TRBV9 to TRBJ1-1; D is perhaps TRBD1 (6 bases). Between the trimmed V and J ends, which lost 4 bases and 1 base, there was a span of 11 bases. The germline V gene encodes CDR1 SGDLS and CDR2 YYNGEE. The CDR3 has 14 amino acids. This CDR3 is CASSYQGQNTEAFF. The CDR3, as DNA: TGTGCCAGCAGCTACCAGGGACAGAACACTGAAGCTTTCTTT.

The CDR3 region is CANRGGETQYF. CDR3 in DNA: TGTGCCAACAGGGGGGGGGAGACCCAGTACTTC. V is TRBV2 and J is TRBJ2-5, with D possibly being TRBD1 (8 bases). The CDR3 is 11 residues long. The V gene's germline CDR1 is SNHLY and CDR2 FYNNEI. V shed 10 bases and J shed 5 bases, with 11 bases lying between them.

This clone has only one observation. The J gene is TRBJ1-4, the V gene TRBV6-2 or TRBV6-3, with D possibly TRBD1 on 6 matching bases. The V gene's germline CDR1 is MNHEY and CDR2 SVGEGT. The V and J ends lost 5 bases and 8 bases respectively, with 12 bases between them. The CDR3 has 13 amino acids. The CDR3 DNA follows: TGTGCCAGCAGTACAGGGTTGGGCGAAAAACTGTTTTTT. Protein: CASSTGLGEKLFF.

The rearrangement links TRBV6-5 to TRBJ2-3, with D possibly being TRBD1 (6 bases). Trimming took 5 bases from V and 1 from J, leaving 10 bases between them. CDR3 length: 14 amino acids. The germline CDR1 and CDR2 sequences are MNHEY and SVGAGI. This CDR3 is CASSPRTGTDTQYF. For the CDR3, the DNA is TGTGCCAGCAGTCCCCGGACAGGCACAGATACGCAGTATTTT.

This clone was detected only a few times. The chain uses TRBV5-1 and TRBJ1-6; D not resolved. V was cut by 4 bases and J by 6 bases, with 11 bases left in between. This CDR3 region has 14 residues. CDR1 and CDR2 (germline): SGHRS, YFSETQ. CDR3 sequence: CASSREGGNSPLHF. CDR3 bases: TGCGCCAGCAGCAGGGAGGGAGGTAATTCACCCCTCCACTTT.

This sequence joins TRBV5-1 and TRBJ2-5; TRBD2 matches 10 bases. The V and J ends lost 0 bases and 5 bases, in that order; junction bases with no gene match: 1. Germline V CDR1 and CDR2: SGHRS, YFSETQ. This CDR3 is built from 14 residues. For the CDR3, the DNA is TGCGCCAGCAGCTTGGATAGCGGGAGGGAGACCCAGTACTTC. Translated, it gives CASSLDSGRETQYF.

V and J are TRBV18 and TRBJ2-7, with 7 nucleotides matching TRBD2. V dropped 6 bases and J dropped 0; count of bases not matched to a gene: 5. CDR3 length equals 14 residues. Germline CDR1 is KGHSH and CDR2 is LQKENI. The chain's CDR3 is CASSRAGSSYEQYF. CDR3 in DNA: TGTGCCAGCTCCCGAGCGGGGAGCTCCTACGAGCAGTACTTC.

The V gene is TRBV7-2, the J gene TRBJ2-1; D may be TRBD2 (6 bases). V lost 4 bases and J lost 5, with 12 bases in between. Looked up from germline, CDR1 is SGHTA and CDR2 is FQGNSA. The CDR3 consists of 14 residues. The CDR3 protein is CASSSPGLHNEQFF. CDR3 nucleotides: TGTGCCAGCAGCTCGCCGGGACTCCACAATGAGCAGTTCTTC.

The chain employs TRBV18 and TRBJ2-1; TRBD2 matches at 7 bases. Germline V gene sequence: CDR1 KGHSH, CDR2 LQKENI. The CDR3 totals 16 residues. With 4 bases clipped from V and 9 bases from J, the junction kept 15 bases outside the gene matches. Written as DNA, the CDR3 is TGTGCCAGCTCACTCCAACGGGCTAGCGGCTCGGGTGAGCAGTTCTTC. Translating it yields CASSLQRASGSGEQFF.

This rearrangement joins TRBV29-1 to TRBJ2-7, with TRBD1 identical over 7 bases. There are 14 residues in the CDR3. Germline values: CDR1 SQVTM, CDR2 ANQGSEA. V trimming: 1 base; J trimming: 3 bases; junction bases outside the gene matches: 6. The CDR3 spells CSVEGQGADYEQYF. In DNA form, the CDR3 reads TGCAGCGTTGAAGGACAGGGAGCGGACTACGAGCAGTACTTC.